This passage covers 20 T cell receptor beta chains from one sample sequenced in a study of T cells after yellow fever vaccination (dated by TCRdb to the late 2010s). The treatment or condition label, as the study defines it: live attenuated yellow fever vaccine strain. Libraries were built with 5' RACE. Data came from an Illumina NovaSeq 6000. TCRdb reprocessed the public reads (quality trimming at Q25 with fastp, clone calling with MiXCR) and kept in-frame beta chains. Rows with a matching CDR3 protein are joined into one entry that keeps the most common DNA and genes. The sample table holds a few hundred thousand distinct CDR3 sequences, of which around 9.3% were seen once. The ten most abundant clones make up 3% to 3.5% of the sample. Material: CD4+ T cells sorted from PBMCs, obtained 5 days after the yellow fever booster vaccination. These receptor sequences come from a man aged 18 to 35 who received the YFV17D yellow fever vaccine.

A few counts support this clonotype. The chain uses TRBV9 and TRBJ2-6; D is unclear. Deletions cut 4 bases from V and 3 bases from J, with 8 bases between. The CDR3 length is 14 residues. Germline V lookup: CDR1 SGDLS, CDR2 YYNGEE. This chain's CDR3 is CASSLTYGANVLTF. As DNA, the CDR3 is TGTGCCAGCAGCCTAACGTATGGGGCCAACGTCCTGACTTTC. Supplemented by reference TRBV9 and TRBJ2-6, the full variable domain reads DSGVTQTPKHLITATGQRVTLRCSPRSGDLSVYWYQQSLDQGLQFLIQYYNGEERAKGNILERFSAQQFPDLHSELNLSSLELGDSALYFCASSLTYGANVLTFGAGSRLTVL.

Many counts were recorded for this clonotype. This chain links TRBV7-2 with TRBJ2-2; TRBD1 matches at 10 bases. Trimming removed 6 bases from V and 6 bases from J; junction bases left unmatched: 4. Germline assignment: CDR1 SGHTA and CDR2 FQGNSA. This CDR3 contains 14 residues. This CDR3 is CASSRDRGSGELFF. The DNA of the CDR3 is TGTGCCAGCAGTAGGGACAGGGGCTCCGGGGAGCTGTTTTTT. Full variable domain (missing parts from reference TRBV7-2 and TRBJ2-2): GAGVSQSPSNKVTEKGKDVELRCDPISGHTALYWYRQSLGQGLEFLIYFQGNSAPDKSGLPSDRFSAERTGGSVSTLTIQRTQQEDSAVYLCASSRDRGSGELFFGEGSRLTVL.

This chain links TRBV25-1 with TRBJ2-3, with 10 positions matching TRBD2. CDR3 length equals 15 residues. V was clipped by 2 bases and J by 4 bases; unmatched bases: 3. Germline CDR1 reads MGHDK; CDR2 reads SYGVNS. The CDR3 bases are TGTGCCAGCAGTGAAGCCGGGACTAGCGCAGATACGCAGTATTTT. Amino acid sequence: CASSEAGTSADTQYF.

The table lists this clonotype with many counts. The chain is built from TRBV6-2 or TRBV6-3 and TRBJ2-7, with D hard to call. CDR1 is MNHEY, CDR2 SVGEGT, per germline. CDR3 length equals 12 residues. Trimming took 5 bases from V and 1 from J, leaving 6 bases between them. The chain's CDR3 is CASSESSYEQYF. CDR3 DNA sequence: TGTGCCAGCAGTGAAAGTTCCTACGAGCAGTACTTC.

This sequence joins TRBV7-2 and TRBJ2-3; D uncertain. The CDR3 loop spans 11 amino acids. V was trimmed by 4 bases and J by 7 bases, leaving 6 bases between them. CDR1 SGHTA and CDR2 FQGNSA come from the germline V gene. The CDR3 protein is CASSSSYTQYF. The CDR3, as DNA: TGTGCCAGCAGCTCCTCTTATACGCAGTATTTT.

For this clonotype: A read error may account for a junction end that differs from germline. The gene calls are TRBV18 and TRBJ2-2, with a tentative D call TRBD2 (5 bases). The CDR3 sequence is 12 residues long. CDR1 is KGHSH, CDR2 LQKENI, per germline. The CDR3 loop reads CASSPEAGELIF. The CDR3 DNA reads TGTGCCAGCTCCCCCGAAGCCGGGGAGCTGATTTTT.

J is TRBJ1-2 and V is TRBV10-3; TRBD1 agrees at 7 bases. The CDR3 consists of 13 residues. J gave up 2 bases and V 9 bases, and 6 bases lay outside the gene matches. The germline gives CDR1 ENHRY, CDR2 SYGVKD. The CDR3 reads CAIWTGSNYGYTF. The DNA for the CDR3 is TGTGCCATTTGGACAGGTTCCAACTATGGCTACACCTTC.

This clonotype has more than one count but fewer than ten. The J gene is TRBJ1-2, the V gene TRBV5-1; D not resolved. The germline CDR1 and CDR2 sequences are SGHRS and YFSETQ. V lost 0 bases and J 5 bases, leaving 11 bases between the germline ends. The CDR3 sequence is 14 residues long. CDR3 amino acids: CASSLAVVGYGYTF. Here the CDR3 DNA reads TGCGCCAGCAGCTTGGCGGTGGTAGGGTATGGCTACACCTTC.

V is TRBV18 and J is TRBJ1-6; D is perhaps TRBD1 (5 bases). CDR3 length: 18 amino acids. Per the germline V gene, CDR1 is KGHSH and CDR2 is LQKENI. The ends were cut back, 3 bases at V and 0 bases at J, with 15 bases in the middle. The DNA for the CDR3 is TGTGCCAGCTCACCCACTTCGGGGGAAGGCTCCTATAATTCACCCCTCCACTTT. This gives the protein CASSPTSGEGSYNSPLHF.

This sequence joins TRBV6-6 and TRBJ1-6; 7 positions agree with TRBD1. The CDR3 extends over 13 amino acids. Trimming took 2 bases from V and 10 from J; bases not matched to a gene: 2. The V gene's germline CDR1 is MNHNY and CDR2 SVGAGI (reference sequence). CDR3 in amino acids: CASSYDRASPLHF. As DNA, the CDR3 is TGTGCCAGCAGTTACGACAGGGCCTCACCCCTCCACTTT.

This clonotype showed up many times. CDR3: CASSFSPVWEQYF. The CDR3 DNA is TGCGCCAGCAGCTTCTCCCCCGTTTGGGAGCAGTACTTC. The rearrangement joins TRBV5-1 to TRBJ2-7; D gene ambiguous. Trimming shortened V by 2 bases and J by 7 bases, and 13 bases separated the two germline ends. Germline CDR1 and CDR2: SGHRS and YFSETQ. The CDR3 consists of 13 residues.

V is TRBV4-3 and J is TRBJ2-4; D is unresolved. The CDR3 runs 14 residues. Between the trimmed V and J ends, which lost 1 base and 4 bases, there was a span of 8 bases. The V gene's germline CDR1 is LGHNA and CDR2 YSLEER. The CDR3 sequence is CASSQGLTKNIQYF. In DNA, the CDR3 is TGCGCCAGCAGCCAAGGGCTGACGAAAAACATTCAGTACTTC.

The rearrangement uses TRBV6-5 and TRBJ1-1; D perhaps matches TRBD1 (5 bases). V lost 2 bases and J lost 7, with 14 bases in between. The germline gives CDR1 MNHEY, CDR2 SVGAGI. This CDR3 has 14 residues. The CDR3 here is CASSYGGTRIEAFF. Written as DNA, the CDR3 is TGTGCCAGCAGTTACGGGGGAACTCGCATTGAAGCTTTCTTT.

The chain uses TRBV7-9 and TRBJ1-6; D is unclear. Between the trimmed V and J ends, which lost 5 bases and 8 bases, there was a span of 13 bases. The V gene's germline CDR1 is SEHNR and CDR2 FQNEAQ (reference sequence). There are 14 residues in the CDR3. The CDR3 here is CASSPMADHSPLHF. In DNA, the CDR3 is TGTGCCAGCAGCCCCATGGCCGACCATTCACCCCTCCACTTT.

This clonotype has a handful of counts. The chain is built from TRBV7-2 and TRBJ2-7; maybe TRBD1 (5 bases). Germline lookup yields CDR1 SGHTA and CDR2 FQGNSA. The CDR3 covers 14 residues. V gave up 5 bases and J gave up 7 bases, with 18 bases separating them. The CDR3 DNA follows: TGTGCCAGCAGCCATGGGGCAGTTGAAAGAGAGCAGTACTTC. This sequence encodes CASSHGAVEREQYF.

The table lists this clonotype with many counts. This chain connects TRBV4-2 to TRBJ2-5; 9 nucleotides align to TRBD2. This CDR3 is built from 14 residues. Germline lookup yields CDR1 LGHNA and CDR2 YNFKEQ. The junction had 6 bases not matched to a gene; V was cut back by 8 bases and J by 2 bases. CDR3 sequence (DNA): TGTGCCAGCGGCAAAGCGGGGGGACAAGAGACCCAGTACTTC. Translating it yields CASGKAGGQETQYF.

This clonotype was counted between two and nine times. This chain joins TRBV24-1 and TRBJ2-3; perhaps D is TRBD1 or TRBD2 (6 bases each). The CDR3 extends over 15 amino acids. Trimming stripped 4 bases from V and 6 bases from J, with 16 bases between. CDR1 is KGHDR, CDR2 SFDVKD, per germline. This chain's CDR3 is CATSEPRGPGDTQYF. CDR3 DNA sequence: TGTGCCACCAGTGAACCCCGGGGGCCGGGGGATACGCAGTATTTT.

Ten or more counts support this clonotype. CDR3 region: CASSPPRAGGTDTQYF. The CDR3 DNA reads TGCGCCAGCAGTCCCCCTAGGGCGGGCGGCACAGATACGCAGTATTTT. V and J are TRBV5-1 and TRBJ2-3, with a possible D match to TRBD2 (5 bases). From germline, CDR1 is SGHRS and CDR2 YFSETQ. This CDR3 is built from 16 residues. V shed 5 bases and J shed 1 base, with 17 bases lying between them.

This clonotype came up a few times. V and J are TRBV21-1 and TRBJ2-3. TRBV21-1 is a recognized pseudogene. This CDR3 region has 11 residues. The CDR3 DNA reads TGTGCCAGCAACGTAATAGATACGCAGTATTTT. Its translation is CASNVIDTQYF.

This clonotype was counted a few times. This chain connects TRBV7-2 to TRBJ2-6; D remains ambiguous. CDR3 length: 16 amino acids. Per the germline V gene, CDR1 is SGHTA and CDR2 is FQGNSA. The V and J ends lost 2 bases and 0 bases respectively, with 8 bases between them. The chain's CDR3 is CASSLRGRSGANVLTF. The CDR3 DNA sequence: TGTGCCAGCAGCTTACGTGGGCGCTCTGGGGCCAACGTCCTGACTTTC.